Listed here are 6 T cell receptor beta chains from one sample, sequenced in a study of human T cells and chemical hapten exposure. Each CDR3 protein gets one entry after TCRdb re-called the RACE reads with MiXCR. The sample consists of tens of thousands of distinct CDR3 sequences, 9.5% to 15% of them appearing once. Time point defined: patch test 3, about 24 weeks after DPC sensitization. Noted treatment: therapeutic diphenylcyclopropenone sensitization with weekly scalp DPC. The sample in question was whole blood, obtained in connection with sensitization to the hapten diphenylcyclopropenone (DPC). All receptors come from a man aged 30-40 years with alopecia areata. Some clones in this sample may be carry-over from other donors' samples.

This clonotype turned up a few times. J is TRBJ2-7 and V is TRBV27; unclear D gene. Germline CDR1 is MNHEY and CDR2 is SMNVEV (reference sequence). The V and J ends lost 5 bases and 0 bases respectively, with 2 bases between them. The CDR3 is 11 residues long. The CDR3 DNA is TGTGCCAGCAGTCCCTCCTACGAGCAGTACTTC. Translated: CASSPSYEQYF.

This clonotype was seen a few times. The V and J genes are TRBV7-9 and TRBJ2-3; D is unresolved. V dropped 2 bases and J dropped 4 bases, with 1 base sitting between them. The V gene's germline CDR1 is SEHNR and CDR2 FQNEAQ (reference sequence). The length of the CDR3 is 11 residues. CDR3 sequence (DNA): TGTGCCAGCAGCTTACCAGATACGCAGTATTTT. Encoded protein: CASSLPDTQYF.

This clonotype has only a few counts. The V and J genes are TRBV7-2 and TRBJ1-4; a weak D match, TRBD1 (6 bases). V dropped 1 base and J dropped 11 bases, with 8 bases sitting between them. The CDR3 is 12 amino acids. Germline assignment: CDR1 SGHTA and CDR2 FQGNSA. Written as DNA, the CDR3 is TGTGCCAGCAGCTTAGGAACAGGGAAACTGTTTTTT. Residues: CASSLGTGKLFF.

The table lists this clonotype with many counts. V is TRBV21-1 and J is TRBJ2-7. TRBV21-1 is given as a pseudogene. The CDR3 has 11 residues. In nucleotides, the CDR3 is TGTGCCAGCAGCAAAGAGTACGAGCAGTACTTC. This codes for CASSKEYEQYF.

This clonotype is termed medium-sized (0.01 to 0.1%). The chain has TRBV29-1 and TRBJ1-2, with D unresolved. Per the germline V gene, CDR1 is SQVTM and CDR2 is ANQGSEA. The V gene lost 6 bases and the J gene lost 4 bases, with 15 bases spanning the gap. This CDR3 contains 13 residues. CDR3 residues: CSVDDPGGYGYTF. The CDR3 nucleotides read TGCAGCGTCGATGACCCGGGCGGCTATGGCTACACCTTC.

The chain employs TRBV9 and TRBJ2-1; D unclear. Germline V gene sequence: CDR1 SGDLS, CDR2 YYNGEE. V lost 3 bases to trimming and J lost 1 base, with 2 bases between them. This CDR3 spans 12 amino acids. Here the CDR3 DNA reads TGTGCCAGCAGCGCTTCCTACAATGAGCAGTTCTTC. It yields the protein CASSASYNEQFF.